This T cell receptor beta chain emerged from a study of identical twins. Study outcomes and limitations: It was cross-sectional statistical analysis, not following the same donors, that the conclusions relied on.

Carrying unique molecular identifiers, the cDNA also gained a universal primer site through template switching. From the 5' RACE reads, TCRdb called clonotypes with MiXCR, one entry per CDR3 protein. The sample shows roughly 240,000 distinct CDR3 sequences, 5.5% to 8% of them seen only once. There were only healthy Caucasians among the donors. This clonotype appeared a few times. What it recognizes is unknown. At one end the junction does not follow the germline gene, possibly because of a read error. The CDR3 runs 13 residues. CDR1 is SGHAT and CDR2 is FQNNGV in the germline V gene. This same sample was also part of a study on yellow fever vaccine responses in identical twins. That study adds: The T cell response to vaccination in identical twins was reportedly partly convergent and partly personalized.

The specimen was memory (CD45RO+) T cells sorted from blood. This receptor was identified in a woman younger than 30 in good health. This chain links TRBV11-2 with TRBJ2-7; D is possibly TRBD2 (6 bases). The CDR3 sequence: CASSPRDSHEQYF. The CDR3, as DNA: TGTGCCAGCAGCCCCCGGGACTCCCACGAGCAGTACTTC.